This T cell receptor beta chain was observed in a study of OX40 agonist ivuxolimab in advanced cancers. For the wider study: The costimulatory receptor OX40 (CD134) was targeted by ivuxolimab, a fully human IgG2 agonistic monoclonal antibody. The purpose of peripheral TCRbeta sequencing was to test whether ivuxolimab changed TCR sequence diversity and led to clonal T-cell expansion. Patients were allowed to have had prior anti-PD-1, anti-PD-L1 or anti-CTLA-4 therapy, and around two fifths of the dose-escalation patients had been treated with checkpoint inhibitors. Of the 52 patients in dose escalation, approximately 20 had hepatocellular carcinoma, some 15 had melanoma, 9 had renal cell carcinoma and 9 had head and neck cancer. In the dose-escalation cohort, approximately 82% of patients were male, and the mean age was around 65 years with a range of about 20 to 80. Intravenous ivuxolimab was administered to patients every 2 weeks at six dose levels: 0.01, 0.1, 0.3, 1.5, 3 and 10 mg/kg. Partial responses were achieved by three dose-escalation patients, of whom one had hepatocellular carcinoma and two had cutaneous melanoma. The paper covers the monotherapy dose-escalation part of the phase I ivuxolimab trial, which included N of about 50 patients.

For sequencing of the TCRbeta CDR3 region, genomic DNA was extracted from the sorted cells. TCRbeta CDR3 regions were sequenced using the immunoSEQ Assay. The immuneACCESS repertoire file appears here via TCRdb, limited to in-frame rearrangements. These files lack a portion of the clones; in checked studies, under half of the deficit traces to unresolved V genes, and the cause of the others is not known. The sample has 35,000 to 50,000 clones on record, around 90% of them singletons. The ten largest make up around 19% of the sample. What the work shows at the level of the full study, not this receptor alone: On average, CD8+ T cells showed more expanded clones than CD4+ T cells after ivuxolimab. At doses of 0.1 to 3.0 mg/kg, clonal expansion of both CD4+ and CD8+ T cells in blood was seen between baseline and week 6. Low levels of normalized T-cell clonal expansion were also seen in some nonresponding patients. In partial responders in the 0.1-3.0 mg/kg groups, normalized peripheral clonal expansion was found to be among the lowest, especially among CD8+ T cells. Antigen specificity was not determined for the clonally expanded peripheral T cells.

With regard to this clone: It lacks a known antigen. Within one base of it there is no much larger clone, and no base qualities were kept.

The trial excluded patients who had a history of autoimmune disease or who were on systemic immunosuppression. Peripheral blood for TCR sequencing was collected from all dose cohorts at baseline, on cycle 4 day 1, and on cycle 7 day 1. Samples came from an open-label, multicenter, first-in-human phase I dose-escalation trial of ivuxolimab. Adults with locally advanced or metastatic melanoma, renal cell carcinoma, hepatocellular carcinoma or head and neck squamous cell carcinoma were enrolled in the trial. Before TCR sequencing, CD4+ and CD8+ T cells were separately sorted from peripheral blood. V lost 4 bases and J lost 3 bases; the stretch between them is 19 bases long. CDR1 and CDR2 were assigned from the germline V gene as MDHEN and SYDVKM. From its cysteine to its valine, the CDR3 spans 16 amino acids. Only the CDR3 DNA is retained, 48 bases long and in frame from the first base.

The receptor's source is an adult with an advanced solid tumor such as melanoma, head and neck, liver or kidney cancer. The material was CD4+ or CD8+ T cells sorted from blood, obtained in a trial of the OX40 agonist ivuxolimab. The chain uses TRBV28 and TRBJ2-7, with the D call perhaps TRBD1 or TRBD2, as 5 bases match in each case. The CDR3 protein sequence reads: CASSSASGTAFYEQYV. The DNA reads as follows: TGTGCCAGCAGTTCCGCTTCCGGGACGGCCTTCTACGAGCAGTACGTC.